The clone carrying this T cell receptor beta chain has ten or more counts. Arm-PCR with iRepertoire HTBI primers amplified the CDR3 regions for these TCR beta libraries. Each CDR3 protein is one row after TCRdb ran MiXCR on the multiplex PCR reads. The table lists 550,000 or so distinct CDR3 sequences, about 12% of them singletons, with 7.5% to 9% in the top ten. Time point specified: newly diagnosed GD, antithyroid drugs for less than 3 months. Isolated PBMC RNA provided the starting material for the TCR library. The sample comes from a study of regulatory T cells in long-lasting Graves disease. Germline V gene data show CDR1 as MDHEN and CDR2 as SYDVKM. The CDR3 is 15 amino acids. Trimming removed 2 bases at V and 5 bases at J, with 15 bases between. These data were also filed under a second study, of T cells in Graves' hyperthyroidism and ophthalmopathy.

The clonotype originates from a woman between 25 and 40 years old with Graves disease. Here the sequenced sample was peripheral blood mononuclear cells (PBMCs), taken at new diagnosis, from a patient treated with antithyroid drugs. V usage is TRBV28 and J usage is TRBJ2-5, with D possibly TRBD1 on 6 matching bases. As DNA, the CDR3 is TGTGCCAGCAGTTTAACCAGGGGCTATTTGGAGACCCAGTACTTC. Translating gives CASSLTRGYLETQYF.